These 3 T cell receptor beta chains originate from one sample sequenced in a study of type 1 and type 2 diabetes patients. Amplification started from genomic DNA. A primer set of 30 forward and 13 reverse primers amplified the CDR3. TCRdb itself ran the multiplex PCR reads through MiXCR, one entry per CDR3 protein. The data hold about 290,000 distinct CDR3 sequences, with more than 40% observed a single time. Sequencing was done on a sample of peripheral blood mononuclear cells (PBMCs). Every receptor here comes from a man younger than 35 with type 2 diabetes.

Written as DNA, the CDR3 is TGTGCCAGCAGTGAAGTCCTAGCGGGGGACACCGGGGAGCTGTTTTTT. Amino acids: CASSEVLAGDTGELFF. The chain couples TRBV2 to TRBJ2-2; 10 nucleotides line up with TRBD2. The junction had 2 bases not matched to a gene; V was cut back by 1 base and J by 3 bases. The CDR3 runs to 16 residues. Germline-derived CDR1 and CDR2 are SNHLY and FYNNEI.

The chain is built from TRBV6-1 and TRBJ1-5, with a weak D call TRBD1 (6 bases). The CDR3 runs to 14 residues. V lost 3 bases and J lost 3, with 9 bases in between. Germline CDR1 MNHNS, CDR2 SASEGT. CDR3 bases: TGTGCCAGCAGTGACACAGGGCACAATCAGCCCCAGCATTTT. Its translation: CASSDTGHNQPQHF.

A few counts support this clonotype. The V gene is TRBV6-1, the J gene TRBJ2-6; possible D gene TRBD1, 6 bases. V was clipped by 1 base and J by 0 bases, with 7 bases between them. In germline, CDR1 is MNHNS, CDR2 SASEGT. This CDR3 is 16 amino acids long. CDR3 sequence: CASSEETGSGANVLTF. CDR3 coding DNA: TGTGCCAGCAGTGAAGAGACAGGCTCTGGGGCCAACGTCCTGACTTTC.